This T cell receptor beta chain was sequenced for a study of blood T cells in healthy people across ages. Study-wide points: The long-lived group displayed more naive CD4+ cells, plus higher diversity, than the aged donors did.

The CDR3 is made up of 15 amino acids. Germline loops: CDR1 DFQATT, CDR2 SNEGSKA (reference sequence). A note on this clonotype: What it binds is unknown.

Together with a sample-barcoded 5' primer, a J-beta primer mix was included in a second PCR lasting roughly 6 to 12 cycles. MiXCR, run by TCRdb on the 5' RACE reads, gives a single entry per CDR3 protein. The table includes about 780,000 distinct CDR3 sequences, 62% detected once. This TCR derives from a man younger than 45 in good health. The rearrangement links TRBV20-1 to TRBJ1-4, with D possibly TRBD1 on 5 matching bases. Sequencing input: blood. The CDR3 DNA reads TGCAGCGGCCTAGACTCCGGGGGAACTAATGAAAAACTGTTTTTT. Protein sequence: CSGLDSGGTNEKLFF.